The source of this T cell receptor beta chain is a study of identical twins. Overall study results and limits: Those out-of-frame alpha sequences shared by twins showed an excess of low generation probability. Interpretation of the results relied on cross-sectional statistical analysis and not on following the same donors.

In regard to this clonotype: What it recognizes is unknown.

V was clipped by 6 bases and J by 6 bases, with 18 bases between them. The CDR3 is made up of 15 amino acids. Looked up from germline, CDR1 is SGHRS and CDR2 is YFSETQ. Template switching created a universal primer site, and the cDNA included unique molecular identifiers. TCRdb itself ran the 5' RACE reads through MiXCR, one entry per CDR3 protein. The sample has roughly 1.6 million distinct CDR3 sequences, under 35% seen once; the top ten hold approximately 0.29%. Each donor (without exception) was a healthy Caucasian. This receptor was obtained from a newborn girl in good health. Specimen: cord blood. The V gene is TRBV5-1, the J gene TRBJ1-4; D is unclear. CDR3 sequence reads: CASNEWGRRDEKLFF. The CDR3 DNA reads as TGCGCCAGCAATGAATGGGGAAGGAGGGATGAAAAACTGTTTTTT.